Below, 32 T cell receptor beta chains from the same sample are listed, as sequenced in a study of cytomegalovirus exposure and HLA in healthy donors. 13 Jbeta primers and 60 Vbeta primers were used for the PCR. TCRdb's table, derived via immunoSEQ multiplex PCR, lists solely in-frame clones and lacks some. There are 100,000 or so clones in the sample; approximately 76% occur only once, and over 3.5% lies in the top ten. Sequenced sample: PBMCs. These receptors originate from a man aged 35-49 years in good health and CMV-seronegative.

V and J are TRBV7-9 and TRBJ1-2, with a weak D call TRBD1 (6 bases). The CDR3 has 18 residues. Trimming shortened V by 5 bases and J by 7 bases, and 29 bases separated the two germline ends. Germline V gene data show CDR1 as SEHNR and CDR2 as FQNEAQ (reference sequence). CDR3 loop: CASSPPNYRALPYSGYTF. In DNA form, the CDR3 reads TGTGCCAGCAGCCCCCCAAACTACAGGGCATTACCCTACTCTGGCTACACCTTC.

The chain employs TRBV9 and TRBJ2-3; TRBD1 aligns across 9 bases. Germline CDR1 SGDLS, CDR2 YYNGEE. The CDR3 consists of 15 residues. J gave up 3 bases and V 3 bases, and 5 bases lay outside the gene matches. The CDR3 nucleotides are TGTGCCAGCAGCGGGACCGGGACAGGGACAGATACGCAGTATTTT. Translating it yields CASSGTGTGTDTQYF. Together with reference TRBV9 and TRBJ2-3, the CDR3 gives the full variable domain: DSGVTQTPKHLITATGQRVTLRCSPRSGDLSVYWYQQSLDQGLQFLIQYYNGEERAKGNILERFSAQQFPDLHSELNLSSLELGDSALYFCASSGTGTGTDTQYFGPGTRLTVL.

The rearrangement uses TRBV9 and TRBJ1-2, with D possibly matching TRBD1 (6 bases). With 4 bases removed from V and 4 bases from J, the gap between germline ends came to 11 bases. The CDR3 length is 13 residues. Per germline, CDR1 SGDLS and CDR2 YYNGEE. This CDR3 reads CASSPPGAYGYTF. In DNA, the CDR3 is TGTGCCAGCAGCCCCCCAGGGGCCTATGGCTACACCTTC.

Concerning this clone itself: Its ends do not fully match the called genes, so a read error is possible. The V call is TRBV7-9, the J call TRBJ1-2; D is unclear. Germline-derived CDR1 and CDR2 are SEHNR and FQNEAQ (reference sequence). CDR3 length equals 11 residues. CDR3 sequence reads: CSSSLGRGYTF. CDR3 nucleotides: TGTTCCAGCAGCCTAGGGAGGGGCTACACCTTC.

Regarding this clone: Other DNA sequences in this sample translate to the same CDR3. J is TRBJ2-2 and V is TRBV7-9, with TRBD1 matching 8 bases. The V gene end was trimmed by 5 bases and the J gene end by 3 bases; junction bases not matched to a gene: 8. The CDR3 runs 16 residues. CDR1 SEHNR and CDR2 FQNEAQ come from the germline V gene (reference sequence). The CDR3 region is CASSPPGGAYTGELFF. The CDR3 coding sequence is TGTGCCAGCAGCCCTCCAGGGGGCGCTTACACCGGGGAGCTGTTTTTT.

Written as DNA, the CDR3 is TGTGCCAGCAGCTCGATGGGTCTGTCGGGGAATGAGCAGTTCTTC. It encodes CASSSMGLSGNEQFF. V gene TRBV7-9 combines with J gene TRBJ2-1; possibly TRBD2 for D (5 bases). CDR1 is SEHNR and CDR2 is FQNEAQ in the germline V gene (reference sequence). The CDR3 runs to 15 residues. Trimming cost V 4 bases and J 7 bases, with 17 bases left between them.

The V call is TRBV2, the J call TRBJ1-5; D gene uncertain. This CDR3 contains 12 residues. Trimming removed 6 bases from V and 4 bases from J, with 7 bases in between. The V gene's germline CDR1 is SNHLY and CDR2 FYNNEI. CDR3 in amino acids: CASRSTNQPQHF. The DNA of the CDR3 is TGTGCCAGCAGATCTACTAATCAGCCCCAGCATTTT.

V gene TRBV2 combines with J gene TRBJ1-5; D might be TRBD1 (5 bases). This CDR3 has 16 residues. Germline assignment: CDR1 SNHLY and CDR2 FYNNEI. Trimming cost V 1 base and J 2 bases, with 12 bases left between them. CDR3 protein: CASSEGAGNRNQPQHF. CDR3 bases: TGTGCCAGCAGTGAAGGGGCAGGGAATCGCAATCAGCCCCAGCATTTT.

The J gene is TRBJ1-2, the V gene TRBV28; D is unclear. CDR3 length equals 15 residues. Deletions cut 5 bases from V and 3 bases from J, with 16 bases between. CDR1 is MDHEN and CDR2 is SYDVKM in the germline V gene. The CDR3 DNA follows: TGTGCCAGCAGTCCGCAGGCGGGCTCATACTATGGCTACACCTTC. This sequence encodes CASSPQAGSYYGYTF.

The chain links TRBV5-5 to TRBJ2-5; a weak D match, TRBD1 (6 bases). Per the germline V gene, CDR1 is SGHKS and CDR2 is YYEKEE (reference sequence). Trimming shortened V by 0 bases and J by 5 bases, and 11 bases separated the two germline ends. The CDR3 is made up of 14 amino acids. CDR3 DNA: TGTGCCAGCAGCTTGGCTGCAGGGGTGGAGACCCAGTACTTC. Protein product: CASSLAAGVETQYF.

This sequence joins TRBV11-2 and TRBJ1-2, with TRBD1 identical over 7 bases. This CDR3 has 13 residues. V trimming: 5 bases; J trimming: 6 bases; junction bases outside the gene matches: 6. The germline V gene has CDR1 SGHAT and CDR2 FQNNGV. CDR3 coding DNA: TGTGCCAGCAGCACCCAAACAGGGGATGGCTACACCTTC. It codes for CASSTQTGDGYTF.

In DNA, the CDR3 is TGTGCCAGCAGCCCCACAGGGGTGGACGAGCAGTACGTC. It codes for CASSPTGVDEQYV. The chain combines TRBV11-2 with TRBJ2-7, with TRBD1 matching 7 bases. V gave up 5 bases and J gave up 5 bases; unmatched junction bases: 6. The CDR3 length is 13 residues. CDR1 and CDR2 (germline): SGHAT, FQNNGV.

The V and J genes are TRBV6-4 and TRBJ2-1; TRBD2 matches at 7 bases. With 8 bases clipped from V and 1 base from J, the junction kept 8 bases outside the gene matches. This CDR3 spans 15 amino acids. Germline CDR1 MRHNA, CDR2 SNTAGT. The CDR3 DNA sequence: TGTGCCAGCTCGACCGGGGGAGGGTCCTACAATGAGCAGTTCTTC. Protein product: CASSTGGGSYNEQFF.

This chain uses TRBV12-5 with TRBJ2-7; 10 nucleotides line up with TRBD2. CDR3 length equals 14 residues. From germline, CDR1 is LGHNT and CDR2 FRNRAP. The junction had 5 bases not matched to a gene; V was cut back by 7 bases and J by 2 bases. The DNA of the CDR3 is TGTGCTAGTGCCGTAGCGGGGGGCACCTACGAGCAGTACTTC. The encoded protein is CASAVAGGTYEQYF.

This clone occurred once. This chain joins TRBV21-1 and TRBJ2-7; the listed D gene, TRBD1, was not tested against the DNA. TRBV21-1 is classified as a pseudogene. The CDR3 totals 14 residues. The CDR3 loop is CASSPRDSLYEQYF. The CDR3 DNA reads as TGTGCCAGCAGCCCCCGGGACAGCCTCTACGAGCAGTACTTC.

This clone was seen a handful of times. The V gene is TRBV11-2, the J gene TRBJ2-3, with 7 positions matching TRBD2. J lost 4 bases, V lost 1 base, and 2 bases had no gene match. CDR1 is SGHAT, CDR2 FQNNGV, per germline. The CDR3 loop spans 14 amino acids. The CDR3 is CASSLVGLADTQYF. The DNA for the CDR3 is TGTGCCAGCAGCTTAGTCGGACTAGCAGATACGCAGTATTTT.

Here the CDR3 DNA reads TGTGCCAGCAGGGCCCCAGGGGGCCTTAGTGAGCAGTTCTTC. Translation gives CASRAPGGLSEQFF. The chain employs TRBV6-5 and TRBJ2-1; 8 bases match TRBD1. The CDR3 has 14 amino acids. Trimming at V came to 6 bases and at J to 9 bases, leaving 10 bases not matched to a gene. Germline V gene lookup returns CDR1 MNHEY and CDR2 SVGAGI.

This clone was picked up a small number of times. The J gene is TRBJ1-2, the V gene TRBV5-1; D ambiguous. Germline assignment: CDR1 SGHRS and CDR2 YFSETQ. There are 13 residues in the CDR3. V lost 0 bases and J 5 bases, leaving 8 bases between the germline ends. CDR3 coding DNA: TGCGCCAGCAGCTTGGCCGGTATTTATGGCTACACCTTC. It translates to CASSLAGIYGYTF. Together with reference TRBV5-1 and TRBJ1-2, the CDR3 gives the full variable domain: KAGVTQTPRYLIKTRGQQVTLSCSPISGHRSVSWYQQTPGQGLQFLFEYFSETQRNKGNFPGRFSGRQFSNSRSEMNVSTLELGDSALYLCASSLAGIYGYTFGSGTRLTVV.

The chain joins TRBV5-6 to TRBJ2-3; D perhaps matches TRBD2 (7 bases). The V gene lost 2 bases and the J gene lost 2 bases, with 9 bases spanning the gap. Germline loops: CDR1 SGHDT, CDR2 YYEEEE. The CDR3 extends over 14 amino acids. In nucleotides, the CDR3 is TGTGCCAGCAGCTTTCGGGGGGCCACAGATACGCAGTATTTT. This codes for CASSFRGATDTQYF.

V usage is TRBV5-1 and J usage is TRBJ2-3; a weak D match, TRBD1 (6 bases). Per the germline V gene, CDR1 is SGHRS and CDR2 is YFSETQ. The CDR3 runs to 15 residues. Trimming stripped 2 bases from V and 1 base from J, with 11 bases between. The DNA for the CDR3 is TGCGCCAGCAGCTTTCCGGGACAACGCACAGATACGCAGTATTTT. It encodes CASSFPGQRTDTQYF.

The chain recombines TRBV21-1 with TRBJ1-5. TRBV21-1 is a listed pseudogene. This CDR3 comprises 16 residues. CDR3 protein: CAIPRRLEEGNQPQHF. The CDR3 DNA follows: TGTGCCATCCCTAGGAGGCTGGAGGAGGGCAATCAGCCCCAGCATTTT.

The gene calls are TRBV4-3 and TRBJ1-1; tentative D call: TRBD1 (5 bases). The CDR3 is 18 amino acids. CDR1 and CDR2 from the germline V gene are LGHNA and YSLEER. The V gene lost 1 base and the J gene lost 0 bases, with 18 bases spanning the gap. This CDR3 reads CASSQGPRVPSMNTEAFF. DNA for the CDR3: TGCGCCAGCAGCCAAGGTCCCAGGGTTCCTTCTATGAACACTGAAGCTTTCTTT.

The chain recombines TRBV7-9 with TRBJ2-3; D call uncertain. There are 15 residues in the CDR3. V was cut by 2 bases and J by 0 bases, with 9 bases left in between. Germline V lookup: CDR1 SEHNR, CDR2 FQNEAQ (reference sequence). The chain's CDR3 is CASSLRHFSTDTQYF. The DNA for the CDR3 is TGTGCCAGCAGCTTAAGACACTTTAGCACAGATACGCAGTATTTT.

This clone occurred once. V usage is TRBV5-1 and J usage is TRBJ2-5; the match to TRBD1 covers 8 bases. Per germline, CDR1 SGHRS and CDR2 YFSETQ. Trimming at V came to 4 bases and at J to 2 bases, leaving 4 bases not matched to a gene. CDR3 size: 14 residues. The CDR3 DNA is TGCGCCAGCAGCACTGGGACAGGTCAAGAGACCCAGTACTTC. Amino acid sequence: CASSTGTGQETQYF.

This sequence joins TRBV5-1 and TRBJ1-1; D remains unclear. This CDR3 is 13 amino acids long. CDR1 and CDR2 from the germline V gene are SGHRS and YFSETQ. Trimming stripped 0 bases from V and 13 bases from J, with 16 bases between. The CDR3 region is CASSLAPGSLVFF. The CDR3 bases are TGCGCCAGCAGCTTGGCCCCGGGATCCCTGGTTTTCTTT.

CDR3 sequence: CASSFTGLAGGRNEQFF. The CDR3 bases are TGCGCCAGCAGCTTCACTGGCCTAGCGGGGGGGAGGAATGAGCAGTTCTTC. The gene calls are TRBV5-1 and TRBJ2-1; 12 bases align to TRBD2. The germline V gene has CDR1 SGHRS and CDR2 YFSETQ. J was trimmed by 7 bases and V by 2 bases; bases with no gene match: 10. CDR3 length: 17 amino acids. The full variable domain, in which reference TRBV5-1 and TRBJ2-1 provide the parts outside the CDR3, is KAGVTQTPRYLIKTRGQQVTLSCSPISGHRSVSWYQQTPGQGLQFLFEYFSETQRNKGNFPGRFSGRQFSNSRSEMNVSTLELGDSALYLCASSFTGLAGGRNEQFFGPGTRLTVL.

The rearrangement joins TRBV6-5 to TRBJ1-1, with D perhaps matching TRBD1 (6 bases). Germline V gene data show CDR1 as MNHEY and CDR2 as SVGAGI. This CDR3 has 13 residues. V was cut by 5 bases and J by 10 bases, with 17 bases left in between. CDR3 protein: CASSAAQGLVAFF. In nucleotides, the CDR3 is TGTGCCAGCAGTGCGGCTCAGGGGCTAGTAGCTTTCTTT.

This clone was counted only a few times. This rearrangement joins TRBV5-5 to TRBJ2-1, with TRBD1 identical over 8 bases. J was trimmed by 10 bases and V by 3 bases; bases with no gene match: 9. In germline, CDR1 is SGHKS, CDR2 YYEKEE (reference sequence). The CDR3 is 14 amino acids. The chain's CDR3 is CASSSGQGLYEQFF. The CDR3 nucleotides are TGTGCCAGCAGCTCAGGACAGGGATTATACGAGCAGTTCTTC.

V usage is TRBV7-2 and J usage is TRBJ2-3, with 14 bases aligning to TRBD2. With V trimmed by 4 bases and J by 5 bases, 5 bases remained unmatched. The CDR3 contains 16 residues. Germline lookup yields CDR1 SGHTA and CDR2 FQGNSA. The CDR3 is CASSSTSGGAKDTQYF. For the CDR3, the DNA is TGTGCCAGCAGCTCGACTAGCGGGGGGGCGAAAGATACGCAGTATTTT.

CDR3 protein: CASSEAPAGTNNQPQHF. The CDR3 nucleotides read TGTGCCAGCAGTGAAGCCCCAGCCGGGACAAATAATCAGCCCCAGCATTTT. The V and J genes are TRBV6-1 and TRBJ1-5, with D perhaps TRBD1 (6 bases). The CDR3 totals 17 residues. V dropped 0 bases and J dropped 4 bases, with 16 bases sitting between them. Germline V gene sequence: CDR1 MNHNS, CDR2 SASEGT.

V gene TRBV7-3 combines with J gene TRBJ2-1; 7 bases are a match to TRBD1. V was clipped by 5 bases and J by 1 base; unmatched bases: 2. Germline V gene lookup returns CDR1 SGHTA and CDR2 FQGTGA. This CDR3 is 14 amino acids long. The CDR3: CASSPTGSYNEQFF. The CDR3 bases are TGTGCCAGCAGCCCGACAGGGTCCTACAATGAGCAGTTCTTC.

V is TRBV5-5 and J is TRBJ1-2; no reliable D call. This CDR3 region has 12 residues. Germline V gives CDR1 SGHKS, CDR2 YYEKEE (reference sequence). Trimming cost V 0 bases and J 4 bases, with 4 bases left between them. CDR3 nucleotide sequence: TGTGCCAGCAGCTTGGTCGGCTATGGCTACACCTTC. Amino acids: CASSLVGYGYTF.